The sequence of this T cell receptor beta chain was determined in a study of blood T cells in healthy people across ages. General study results and limits: TCR beta diversity per million T cells fell roughly linearly with age. Diversity was higher, and naive CD4+ cells more numerous, in long-lived donors than in aged donors.

The table lists this clonotype with a few counts. Its antigen remains unknown. Through a sample-barcoded 5' primer and a J-beta primer mix, a second PCR was run for 7 to 11 cycles. TCRdb redid the calling of the 5' RACE reads with MiXCR, one entry per CDR3 protein. The data contain 700,000 to 950,000 distinct CDR3 sequences, roughly 41% of them singletons. The sequenced material came from blood. The TCR was taken from a woman aged 55-69 years in good health.

The CDR3 loop is CASSLTGADEKLFF. CDR3 DNA sequence: TGTGCCAGCAGCTTGACAGGGGCCGATGAAAAACTGTTTTTT. The V and J genes are TRBV7-2 and TRBJ1-4, with TRBD1 matching over 8 bases. Germline V gives CDR1 SGHTA, CDR2 FQGNSA. This CDR3 is 14 amino acids long. The trim removed 3 bases at V and 6 bases at J, leaving 3 bases unmatched.